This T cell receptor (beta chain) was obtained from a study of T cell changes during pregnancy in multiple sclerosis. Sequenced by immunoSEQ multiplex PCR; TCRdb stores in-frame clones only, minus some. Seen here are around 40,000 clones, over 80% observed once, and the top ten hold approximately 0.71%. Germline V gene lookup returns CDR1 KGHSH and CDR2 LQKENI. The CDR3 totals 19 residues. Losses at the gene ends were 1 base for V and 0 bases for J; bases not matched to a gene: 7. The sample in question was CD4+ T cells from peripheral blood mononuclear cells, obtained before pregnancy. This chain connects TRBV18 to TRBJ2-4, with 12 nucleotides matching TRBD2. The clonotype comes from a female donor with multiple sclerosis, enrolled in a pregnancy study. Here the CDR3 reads CASSPRPSGGAEAKNIQYF. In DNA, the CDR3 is TGTGCCAGCTCACCACGACCTAGCGGGGGGGCCGAAGCCAAAAACATTCAGTACTTC.